These 11 T cell receptor beta chains were sequenced from one sample in a study of read filtering for tumor transcriptome and immune sequencing. The library was built from about 370 ng RNA with molecular barcoded adaptors for alpha/delta and beta/gamma chains. TCRdb reprocessed the reads via MiXCR and lists one record per CDR3 protein. The table records about 38,000 distinct CDR3 sequences, around 13% of them present only once. Sequencing used a population of CD138-negative cells sorted from bone marrow. Source of these receptors: a donor aged 40 or over with multiple myeloma.

This clonotype showed up many times. J is TRBJ2-1 and V is TRBV7-8, with D possibly matching TRBD1 (6 bases). Germline CDR1 is SGHVS and CDR2 is FQNEAQ. V was clipped by 7 bases and J by 0 bases, with 13 bases between them. This CDR3 comprises 15 residues. CDR3: CASNPRTDSYNEQFF. In nucleotides, the CDR3 is TGTGCCAGCAACCCTAGGACAGACTCCTACAATGAGCAGTTCTTC. Combining the CDR3 with reference TRBV7-8 and TRBJ2-1 gives the whole variable domain GAGVSQSPRYKVAKRGQDVALRCDPISGHVSLFWYQQALGQGPEFLTYFQNEAQLDKSGLPSDRFFAERPEGSVSTLKIQRTQQEDSAVYLCASNPRTDSYNEQFFGPGTRLTVL.

The chain has TRBV28 and TRBJ2-2; no definite D call. The germline V gene encodes CDR1 MDHEN and CDR2 SYDVKM. This CDR3 spans 11 amino acids. The V end was cut by 5 bases, the J end by 9 bases, with 7 bases between. CDR3 sequence (DNA): TGTGCCAGCAGTCAGTTGAGGGAGCTGTTTTTT. Protein product: CASSQLRELFF. Filled out from reference TRBV28 and TRBJ2-2, the complete variable domain reads DVKVTQSSRYLVKRTGEKVFLECVQDMDHENMFWYRQDPGLGLRLIYFSYDVKMKEKGDIPEGYSVSREKKERFSLILESASTNQTSMYLCASSQLRELFFGEGSRLTVL.

This clonotype was seen repeatedly, ten times or more. This chain joins TRBV7-9 and TRBJ2-3, with TRBD1 as a possible D gene (5 bases). V gave up 5 bases and J gave up 0 bases, with 12 bases separating them. The CDR3 is 15 residues long. Germline V lookup: CDR1 SEHNR, CDR2 FQNEAQ (reference sequence). In nucleotides, the CDR3 is TGTGCCAGCAGCCCGCAGGGCTTGAGCACAGATACGCAGTATTTT. This encodes CASSPQGLSTDTQYF.

Many counts were recorded for this clonotype. The rearrangement uses TRBV3-1 and TRBJ2-1; tentatively, D is TRBD1 (5 bases). The CDR3 extends over 13 amino acids. Looked up from germline, CDR1 is LGHDT and CDR2 is YNNKEL (reference sequence). V dropped 3 bases and J dropped 7 bases, with 10 bases sitting between them. CDR3: CASSHDPGNEQFF. The CDR3 nucleotides read TGTGCCAGCAGCCATGACCCAGGGAATGAGCAGTTCTTC.

The V call is TRBV6-5, the J call TRBJ2-5; the match to TRBD2 covers 10 bases. The junction had 13 bases not matched to a gene; V was cut back by 5 bases and J by 4 bases. Germline lookup yields CDR1 MNHEY and CDR2 SVGAGI. This CDR3 is built from 17 residues. The CDR3: CASSPTPSGSYGETQYF. The CDR3 DNA follows: TGTGCCAGCAGTCCCACGCCTAGCGGGAGTTATGGAGAGACCCAGTACTTC.

This clonotype was picked up many times. This chain joins TRBV5-1 and TRBJ2-3; 8 bases fit TRBD2. From germline, CDR1 is SGHRS and CDR2 YFSETQ. The CDR3 spans 15 residues. The junction had 1 base not matched to a gene; V was cut back by 1 base and J by 0 bases. CDR3 protein: CASSLSSGSTDTQYF. CDR3 nucleotides: TGCGCCAGCAGCTTGTCTAGCGGGAGCACAGATACGCAGTATTTT.

This clonotype has at least ten counts. The rearrangement links TRBV20-1 to TRBJ1-4; D gene unclear. From germline, CDR1 is DFQATT and CDR2 SNEGSKA (reference sequence). The V gene lost 2 bases and the J gene lost 1 base, with 11 bases spanning the gap. The CDR3 runs 15 residues. CDR3 DNA sequence: TGCAGTGCTAGACCCGAACAGCTAACTAATGAAAAACTGTTTTTT. Its translation is CSARPEQLTNEKLFF.

This clonotype was seen repeatedly, ten times or more. This rearrangement joins TRBV7-3 to TRBJ2-3, with 11 bases that match TRBD2. The germline gives CDR1 SGHTA, CDR2 FQGTGA. The V and J ends lost 5 bases and 6 bases, in that order; junction bases with no gene match: 7. The CDR3 is 15 amino acids. In DNA, the CDR3 is TGTGCCAGCAGCCGAACTAGCGGGAGATTGGATACGCAGTATTTT. Protein sequence: CASSRTSGRLDTQYF. The variable domain in full, completed from reference TRBV7-3 and TRBJ2-3, reads GAGVSQTPSNKVTEKGKYVELRCDPISGHTALYWYRQSLGQGPEFLIYFQGTGAADDSGLPNDRFFAVRPEGSVSTLKIQRTERGDSAVYLCASSRTSGRLDTQYFGPGTRLTVL.

This clonotype came up a few times. V gene TRBV20-1 combines with J gene TRBJ1-1, with a weak D call TRBD1 (5 bases). The V end was cut by 0 bases, the J end by 1 base, with 15 bases between. CDR3 length: 16 amino acids. Germline V gene lookup returns CDR1 DFQATT and CDR2 SNEGSKA (reference sequence). The CDR3 bases are TGCAGTGCTAGAGATTACAGACAGCTAAAGAACACTGAAGCTTTCTTT. Translation: CSARDYRQLKNTEAFF.

In its sample, this clonotype was seen many times. The chain joins TRBV7-9 to TRBJ2-1; D gene ambiguous. CDR1 is SEHNR, CDR2 FQNEAQ, per germline (reference sequence). The CDR3 consists of 12 residues. V lost 3 bases and J lost 5, with 5 bases in between. In DNA form, the CDR3 reads TGTGCCAGCAGCTTTTGGGACAATGAGCAGTTCTTC. Protein sequence: CASSFWDNEQFF.

Worth noting for this clonotype: A read error may be the cause here, since a much bigger clone is one base away. The CDR3 here is CASSLFSGGYDEQFF. The CDR3 nucleotides are TGTGCCAGCAGCTTGTTTAGCGGGGGGTACGATGAGCAGTTCTTC. This sequence joins TRBV5-4 and TRBJ2-1, with 10 bases lining up with TRBD2. This CDR3 region has 15 residues. Trimming at V came to 1 base and at J to 8 bases, leaving 6 bases not matched to a gene. The germline gives CDR1 SGHNT, CDR2 YYREEE (reference sequence).